Listed here is a single T cell receptor (beta chain). Its antigen is not identified. After removal of 1 base from V and 7 bases from J, the junction contained 6 bases not matched to a gene. The CDR3 has 15 residues. Germline V gene sequence: CDR1 MNHEY, CDR2 SMNVEV (reference sequence). This sample was included in a study of T cell repertoires in ileal Crohn's disease. Study at large: About half received postoperative treatment, some ten with thiopurines and 15 to 20 anti-TNF.

Data came from immunoSEQ multiplex PCR; TCRdb stores just in-frame clones and leaves some out. The sample holds several thousand clones, almost 95% seen once. Points from the study as a whole: Active smokers at surgery had more clonal expansions than non-smokers. Endoscopic recurrence occurred in every patient whose clonality exceeded 26.8%. Compared with CD4 T cells, sorted CD8 cells carried more expanded clones.

The sequenced material came from ileal tissue. This receptor was taken from an adult with Crohn's disease. The chain carries TRBV27 and TRBJ1-2; 10 bases are a match to TRBD1. CDR3 DNA sequence: TGTGCCAGCAGTTTATGGGACAGGGGACCCTCTGGCTACACCTTC. Translated: CASSLWDRGPSGYTF.